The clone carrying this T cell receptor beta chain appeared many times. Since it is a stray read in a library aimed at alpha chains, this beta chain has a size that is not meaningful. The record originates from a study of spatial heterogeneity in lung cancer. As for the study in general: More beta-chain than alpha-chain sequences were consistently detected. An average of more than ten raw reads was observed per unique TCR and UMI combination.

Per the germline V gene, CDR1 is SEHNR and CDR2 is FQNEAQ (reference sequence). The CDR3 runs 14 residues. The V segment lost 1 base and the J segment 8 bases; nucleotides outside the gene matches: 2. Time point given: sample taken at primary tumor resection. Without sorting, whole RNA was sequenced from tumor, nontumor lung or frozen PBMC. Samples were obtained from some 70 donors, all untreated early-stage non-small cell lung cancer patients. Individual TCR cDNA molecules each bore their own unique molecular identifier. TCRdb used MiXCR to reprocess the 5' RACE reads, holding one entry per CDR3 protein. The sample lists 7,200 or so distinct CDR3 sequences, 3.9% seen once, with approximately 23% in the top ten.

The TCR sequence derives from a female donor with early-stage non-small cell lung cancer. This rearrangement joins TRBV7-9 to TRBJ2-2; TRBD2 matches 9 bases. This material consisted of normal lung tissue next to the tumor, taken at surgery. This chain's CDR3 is CASSLGLAAGELFF. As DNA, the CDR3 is TGTGCCAGCAGCTTAGGACTAGCGGCAGGGGAGCTGTTTTTT.